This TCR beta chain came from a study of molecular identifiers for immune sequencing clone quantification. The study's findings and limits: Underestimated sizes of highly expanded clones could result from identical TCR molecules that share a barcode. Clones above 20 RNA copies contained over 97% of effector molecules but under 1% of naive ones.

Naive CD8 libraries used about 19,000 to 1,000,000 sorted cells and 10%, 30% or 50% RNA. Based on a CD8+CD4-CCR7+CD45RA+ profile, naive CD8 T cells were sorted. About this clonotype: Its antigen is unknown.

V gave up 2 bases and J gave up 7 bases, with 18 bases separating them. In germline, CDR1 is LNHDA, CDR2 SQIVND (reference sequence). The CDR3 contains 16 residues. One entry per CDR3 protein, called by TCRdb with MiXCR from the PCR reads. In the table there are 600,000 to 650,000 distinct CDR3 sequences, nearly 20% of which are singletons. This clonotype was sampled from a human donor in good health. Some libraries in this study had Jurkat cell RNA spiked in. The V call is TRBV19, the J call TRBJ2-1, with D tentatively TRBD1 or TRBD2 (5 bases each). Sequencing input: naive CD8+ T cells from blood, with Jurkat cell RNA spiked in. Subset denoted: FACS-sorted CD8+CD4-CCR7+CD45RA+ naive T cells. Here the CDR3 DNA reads TGTGCCAGTAGTATAACGGGGCAGTCTGGTGAGAATGAGCAGTTCTTC. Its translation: CASSITGQSGENEQFF.